A selection of T cell receptor beta chains follows, all from one sample in a study of cytomegalovirus exposure and HLA in healthy donors. TCRdb's table, derived via immunoSEQ multiplex PCR, lists solely in-frame clones and lacks some. The data show 160,000 or so clones, roughly 78% seen once. The sequenced material came from PBMCs. The receptor set was obtained from a woman aged 40 to 50 in good health and CMV-seronegative. The CDR3 runs from the conserved cysteine through the conserved F or W. The order of the fields is clone size, J gene, CDR3 length, V gene, D gene, CDR3 DNA, CDR3 protein. A D gene is named only where the DNA matches it firmly. Clone size is given for some rows only: seen once, a few or many times, or a class if the clone is expanded.

>NA|TRBJ2-4|14|TRBV10-1|TRBD1
TGCGCCAGCAGCCCCCGGGGACAGAAAAACATTCAGTACTTC
CASSPRGQKNIQYF
>NA|TRBJ1-2|14|TRBV11-2|TRBD1
TGTGCCAGCAGCTTATTACCGACAGGGGGTGGCTACACCTTC
CASSLLPTGGGYTF
>few|TRBJ2-3|14|TRBV4-1|TRBD2
TGCGCCAGCAGCCCGAGGACTAGAGAAGATACGCAGTATTTT
CASSPRTREDTQYF
>few|TRBJ2-7|12|TRBV11-2|NA
TGTGCCAGCAGCTTAATGCAGGGCGAGCAGTACTTC
CASSLMQGEQYF
>few|TRBJ1-1|13|TRBV5-4|TRBD1
TGTGCCAGCAGCAACAGGGGGTACACTGAAGCTTTCTTT
CASSNRGYTEAFF
>NA|TRBJ1-2|14|TRBV5-1|TRBD1
TGCGCCAGCAGCGCGGACAGGGCATCGCGTGGCTACACCTTC
CASSADRASRGYTF
>NA|TRBJ2-7|14|TRBV5-5|TRBD2
TGTGCCAGCAGCTTGCGACTAGCTACCTACGAGCAGTACTTC
CASSLRLATYEQYF
>NA|TRBJ1-6|12|TRBV14|NA
TGTGCCAGCAGCCAAGGGCCCTCACCCCTCCACTTT
CASSQGPSPLHF
>few|TRBJ2-7|14|TRBV6-6|TRBD1
TGTGCCAGCAGCCGAGACAGGGACTCCTACGAGCAGTACTTC
CASSRDRDSYEQYF
>NA|TRBJ2-2|16|TRBV5-1|TRBD2
TGCGCCAGCAGCCCTACTAGCGGGTCAAACACCGGGGAGCTGTTTTTT
CASSPTSGSNTGELFF
>NA|TRBJ2-1|16|TRBV7-8|TRBD2
TGTGCCAGCAGCTTAGTAATCGCGGGGGACGGGAATGAGCAGTTCTTC
CASSLVIAGDGNEQFF
>NA|TRBJ1-1|14|TRBV19|TRBD1
TGTGCCAGTAGTACGGACAGGGGGGTAACTGAAGCTTTCTTT
CASSTDRGVTEAFF
>once|TRBJ2-5|15|TRBV18|TRBD1
TGTGCCAGCTCACCCCGGACAGGAATCCAAGAGACCCAGTACTTC
CASSPRTGIQETQYF
>NA|TRBJ2-1|14|TRBV28|NA
TGTGCCAGCAGTTCCCCCCACGGAGACAATGAGCAGTTCTTC
CASSSPHGDNEQFF
>NA|TRBJ1-2|14|TRBV27|TRBD1
TGTGCCAGCAGTATACGGGACAGGTCCTATGGCTACACCTTC
CASSIRDRSYGYTF
>NA|TRBJ1-3|14|TRBV7-9|NA
TGTTCCAGCAGCTTCGAGACGGGAGGAAACACCATATATTTT
CSSSFETGGNTIYF
>NA|TRBJ2-5|17|TRBV5-1|TRBD2
TGCGCCAGCAGCCCGACCTGGACTAGCGGGGGGGTCGTAACCCAGTACTTC
CASSPTWTSGGVVTQYF
>NA|TRBJ1-2|15|TRBV10-2|NA
TGCGCCAGCAGCGCCATTAACAGACCGACCTGGGGCTACACCTTC
CASSAINRPTWGYTF
>NA|TRBJ1-2|13|TRBV28|NA
TGTGCCAGCAGCCCGACAGGAAACTATGGCTACACCTTC
CASSPTGNYGYTF
>few|TRBJ2-1|15|TRBV2|TRBD2
TGTGCCAGCTCCCCTCTAGCGGGGGGGTACAATGAGCAGTTCTTC
CASSPLAGGYNEQFF
>NA|TRBJ1-6|16|TRBV9|NA
TGTGCCAGCAGCGTGTACTTAGGGGGTTTGGATTCACCCCTCCACTTT
CASSVYLGGLDSPLHF
>few|TRBJ2-2|15|TRBV5-6|NA
TGTGCCAGCAGCTCTGGACTCTATGGGACCGGGGAGCTGTTTTTT
CASSSGLYGTGELFF
>NA|TRBJ2-5|15|TRBV6-1|TRBD1
TGTGCCACCACTCTATACACAGGGGGCGAGGAGACCCAGTACTTC
CATTLYTGGEETQYF
>NA|TRBJ1-2|14|TRBV2|NA
TGTGCCAGCATACGTTTAGGGGCTGGCTATGGCTACACCTTC
CASIRLGAGYGYTF
>once|TRBJ1-1|13|TRBV7-2|NA
TGTGCCAGCGGACAGATCCCGAACACTGAAGCTTTCTTT
CASGQIPNTEAFF
>NA|TRBJ2-3|14|TRBV7-7|NA
TGTGCCAGCAGCTTAGCATGGGACTCTGATACGCAGTATTTT
CASSLAWDSDTQYF
>NA|TRBJ2-1|11|TRBV2|TRBD2
TGTGCCAGCAGTGGACTAGCGCTCCGCTTCTTC
CASSGLALRFF
>NA|TRBJ1-2|13|TRBV14|NA
TGTGCCAGCAGCCTGTTAGCCAGCTATGGCTACACCTTC
CASSLLASYGYTF
>NA|TRBJ1-2|17|TRBV2|NA
TGTGCCAGCAGTGAGGGAGGGGGGCAAACCCTGAGGGATGGCTACACCTTC
CASSEGGGQTLRDGYTF
>NA|TRBJ1-4|15|TRBV28|NA
TGTGCCAGCAGCTTGAGGGGGTTGACTAATGAAAAACTGTTTTTT
CASSLRGLTNEKLFF
>few|TRBJ2-3|15|TRBV6-4|TRBD2
TGTGCCAGCAGTGCCAGCGGGGGGGCCACAGATACGCAGTATTTT
CASSASGGATDTQYF
>NA|TRBJ2-7|15|TRBV16|TRBD2
TGTGCCAGCAGCGCGGCGGGGGGGTCCTCCTACGAGCAGTACTTC
CASSAAGGSSYEQYF
>NA|TRBJ1-4|15|TRBV9|NA
TGTGCCAGCAGCGTTACCCCCCTAGGTCAGGGAAAACTGTTTTTT
CASSVTPLGQGKLFF
>NA|TRBJ2-1|13|TRBV7-3|TRBD2
TGTGCCAGCAGCCCGGGACTAGCGGCCGAGCAGTTCTTC
CASSPGLAAEQFF
>NA|TRBJ2-1|14|TRBV18|TRBD1
TGTGCCACCTCCTGGGGACAGAACTACAATGAGCAGTTCTTC
CATSWGQNYNEQFF
>few|TRBJ2-7|14|TRBV6-1|NA
TGTGCCAGCAGTGAATCCGGGACACTCTACGAGCAGTACTTC
CASSESGTLYEQYF
>NA|TRBJ2-2|15|TRBV28|TRBD1
TGTGCCAGCAGTCGAGGGGACAGGTACACCGGGGAGCTGTTTTTT
CASSRGDRYTGELFF
>NA|TRBJ2-5|15|TRBV7-9|TRBD2
TGTGCCAGCAGCTTAGACGGGACTAGCCAAGAGACCCAGTACTTC
CASSLDGTSQETQYF
>NA|TRBJ1-4|13|TRBV4-1|NA
TGCGCCAGCAGCGTGGATAGAGGTGAAAAACTGTTTTTT
CASSVDRGEKLFF
>NA|TRBJ2-7|14|TRBV7-9|NA
TGTGCCAGCAGCTTCTCCAGCGACTCCTACGAGCAGTACTTC
CASSFSSDSYEQYF
>NA|TRBJ1-3|16|TRBV5-8|TRBD1
TGTGCCAGCAGCTCCGATTCAGGGGGTCCTGGAAACACCATATATTTT
CASSSDSGGPGNTIYF
>few|TRBJ2-1|13|TRBV6-4|NA
TGTGCCAGCAGTGACTCGAGGGAAAATGAGCAGTTCTTC
CASSDSRENEQFF
>NA|TRBJ1-5|15|TRBV28|TRBD1
TGTGCCAGCAGCTGGGGACAGGGCAGCAATCAGCCCCAGCATTTT
CASSWGQGSNQPQHF
>NA|TRBJ1-5|14|TRBV6-1|NA
TGTGCCAGCAGTGAGCAGGATAGCAATCAGCCCCAGCATTTT
CASSEQDSNQPQHF
>NA|TRBJ2-5|15|TRBV10-2|NA
TGCGCCAGCAGTGCAAATTCGGCGGGCGGGGAGACCCAGTACTTC
CASSANSAGGETQYF
>NA|TRBJ2-1|15|TRBV5-1|TRBD1
TGCGCCAGCAGCCCTGGGACAGGGGTTTACAATGAGCAGTTCTTC
CASSPGTGVYNEQFF
>NA|TRBJ2-5|14|TRBV7-3|TRBD2
TGTGCCAGCAGCCCCGGGGGGGCGTGGGAGACCCAGTACTTC
CASSPGGAWETQYF
>NA|TRBJ1-1|13|TRBV5-1|TRBD1
TGCGCCAGCAGCTTTACAGGGGACACTGAAGCTTTCTTT
CASSFTGDTEAFF
>NA|TRBJ2-1|13|TRBV2|TRBD2
TGTGCCAGCAGCCGGGACTACTACAATGAGCAGTTCTTC
CASSRDYYNEQFF
>NA|TRBJ1-1|15|TRBV5-1|NA
TGCGCCAGCAGCTTGGCCGGGGACCGGGAGACTGAAGCTTTCTTT
CASSLAGDRETEAFF
>NA|TRBJ1-6|15|TRBV21-1|NA
TGTGCCAGCAGCCTTCGAGACTCCTATAATTCACCCCTCCACTTT
CASSLRDSYNSPLHF
>NA|TRBJ1-1|14|TRBV7-9|TRBD1
TGTGCCAGCAGCGGGGGACAGTTGAACACTGAAGCTTTCTTT
CASSGGQLNTEAFF
>NA|TRBJ1-1|15|TRBV7-9|TRBD1
TGTGCCAGCAGCTTATTAGGGACAGGGCCCCCGGAAGCTTTCTTT
CASSLLGTGPPEAFF
>once|TRBJ2-5|18|TRBV11-1|TRBD2
TGTGCCAGCAGCTTAGCGGGGCTAGCGGGGGGGCCTCAAGAGACCCAGTACTTC
CASSLAGLAGGPQETQYF
>NA|TRBJ1-1|15|TRBV9|NA
TGTGCCAGCAGCGTAACCGGGAGGTTGAACACTGAAGCTTTCTTT
CASSVTGRLNTEAFF
>NA|TRBJ2-7|15|TRBV7-6|NA
TGTGCCAGCAGCCCCCAAGGTGGGGCCTCCTACGAGCAGTACTTC
CASSPQGGASYEQYF
>NA|TRBJ2-1|14|TRBV4-1|NA
TGCGCCAGCAGCCAGACGGGACTCGACAATGAGCAGTTCTTC
CASSQTGLDNEQFF
>NA|TRBJ2-7|15|TRBV5-4|TRBD2
TGTGCCAGCAGCTCAAGGACTAGCGGGGCCTACGAGCAGTACTTC
CASSSRTSGAYEQYF
>NA|TRBJ1-2|15|TRBV27|NA
TGTGCCAGCAGTTTAACAGGGTGGGCTAACTATGGCTACACCTTC
CASSLTGWANYGYTF